The rows below give T cell receptor beta chains drawn from one sample of a study of Tregs in tolerant kidney transplant recipients. Method: immunoSEQ multiplex PCR; TCRdb's copy keeps in-frame clones and lacks some. The data show approximately 81,000 clones, 91% seen once. Sequenced here: CD4+ T cells from blood (PBMCs), sampled 24 months after the transplant. The receptor set was obtained from a human patient who received a combined kidney and bone marrow transplant. Among the T cells, some may be from the graft donor. The CDR3 runs from the conserved cysteine through the conserved F or W. D genes are given only for firm matches. Size values are once, few and many counts, or a class for expanded clones, and some rows have none.

J gene,V gene,clone size,D gene,CDR3 protein,CDR3 DNA
TRBJ2-2,TRBV29-1,NA,NA,CSVEKGANTGELFF,TGCAGCGTTGAAAAAGGGGCGAACACCGGGGAGCTGTTTTTT
TRBJ2-7,TRBV11-3,NA,NA,CASSGGPDYEQYF,TGTGCCAGCAGCGGTGGGCCCGACTACGAGCAGTACTTC
TRBJ2-5,TRBV28,NA,TRBD2,CASSLWSPSGQNQETQYF,TGTGCCAGCAGCCTATGGTCCCCTAGCGGCCAAAACCAAGAGACCCAGTACTTC
TRBJ2-7,TRBV5-6,NA,NA,CASSFPQATSYEQYF,TGTGCCAGCAGCTTCCCACAGGCGACATCCTACGAGCAGTACTTC
TRBJ1-1,TRBV7-3,NA,NA,CASSLQQNTEAFF,TGTGCCAGCAGCTTACAACAGAACACTGAAGCTTTCTTT
TRBJ2-7,TRBV5-1,NA,NA,CASSLAQTYEQYF,TGCGCCAGCAGCTTGGCACAAACCTACGAGCAGTACTTC
TRBJ1-6,TRBV10-1,NA,NA,CARRSGVRGSVLGSPLHF,TGCGCCAGGAGGTCAGGGGTGCGGGGGTCGGTCCTGGGTTCACCCCTCCACTTT
TRBJ1-2,TRBV6-4,few,NA,CASSAYSGHYGYTF,TGTGCCAGCAGTGCCTATTCGGGACATTATGGCTACACCTTC
TRBJ2-7,TRBV6-1,NA,NA,CASSTRGGGPYEQYF,TGTGCCAGCAGTACAAGAGGGGGGGGGCCCTACGAGCAGTACTTC
TRBJ1-1,TRBV5-1,NA,NA,CASSLTVGNTEAFF,TGCGCCAGCAGCCTGACAGTGGGGAACACTGAAGCTTTCTTT
TRBJ2-5,TRBV7-9,NA,NA,CASSPTQGSETQYF,TGTGCCAGCAGCCCAACCCAGGGTTCCGAGACCCAGTACTTC
TRBJ1-5,TRBV27,NA,NA,CASSLYFRGGSNQPQHF,TGTGCCAGCAGTTTATACTTCAGGGGCGGCAGCAATCAGCCCCAGCATTTT
TRBJ2-2,TRBV19,NA,NA,CASSAGPINTGELFF,TGTGCCAGTAGTGCGGGACCAATTAACACCGGGGAGCTGTTTTTT
TRBJ2-2,TRBV4-1,NA,TRBD1,CASSQRTYVDRGTGELFF,TGCGCCAGCAGCCAACGAACCTACGTGGACAGGGGGACCGGGGAGCTGTTTTTT
TRBJ1-5,TRBV28,NA,TRBD1,CASSSHRGLEQPQHF,TGTGCCAGCAGTTCTCACAGGGGGCTAGAGCAGCCCCAGCATTTT
TRBJ2-5,TRBV5-1,NA,TRBD1,CASSPGGWETQYF,TGCGCCAGCAGCCCAGGGGGTTGGGAGACCCAGTACTTC
TRBJ2-3,TRBV7-9,NA,TRBD2,CASSLRTSGGSTDTQYF,TGTGCCAGCAGCCTCCGGACTAGCGGGGGTAGCACAGATACGCAGTATTTT
TRBJ1-1,TRBV7-2,NA,NA,CASSLIVTGEAFF,TGTGCCAGCAGCTTAATTGTGACAGGTGAAGCTTTCTTT
TRBJ2-1,TRBV6-5,once,NA,CASSRQSSYNEQFF,TGTGCCAGCAGTCGACAGAGCTCCTACAATGAGCAGTTCTTC
TRBJ1-1,TRBV5-1,NA,NA,CASTLSGTLNTEAFF,TGCGCCAGCACCCTGTCAGGGACTCTGAACACTGAAGCTTTCTTT
TRBJ2-3,TRBV5-1,NA,TRBD2,CASSLVAGGNTDTQYF,TGCGCCAGCAGCTTGGTTGCCGGGGGGAACACAGATACGCAGTATTTT
TRBJ2-4,TRBV5-3,NA,TRBD1,CARTSQGRGAKNIQYF,TGTGCCAGAACCTCACAGGGGCGAGGGGCCAAAAACATTCAGTACTTC
TRBJ1-1,TRBV27,NA,NA,CASSFEPNTEAFF,TGTGCCAGCAGTTTTGAGCCGAACACTGAAGCTTTCTTT
TRBJ2-7,TRBV9,once,NA,CASSVGTARTYEQYF,TGTGCCAGCAGCGTAGGGACAGCCCGTACCTACGAGCAGTACTTC
TRBJ1-1,TRBV2,NA,NA,CASKSRAGRNTEAFF,TGTGCCAGCAAATCCAGGGCTGGACGGAACACTGAAGCTTTCTTT
TRBJ1-5,TRBV4-2,NA,NA,CASSQVLNQPQHF,TGTGCCAGCAGCCAAGTCTTAAATCAGCCCCAGCATTTT
TRBJ1-1,TRBV7-7,NA,NA,CASSLISGCTEAFF,TGTGCCAGCAGCTTAATCTCAGGTTGCACTGAAGCTTTCTTT
TRBJ2-1,TRBV6-5,NA,NA,CASTPGGGEQFF,TGTGCCAGCACCCCGGGGGGCGGCGAGCAGTTCTTC
TRBJ2-5,TRBV7-8,once,TRBD1,CASSFGTGSETQYF,TGTGCCAGCAGCTTCGGGACAGGGTCAGAGACCCAGTACTTC
TRBJ2-7,TRBV19,NA,TRBD2,CASTQGGKVAEQYF,TGTGCCAGTACCCAGGGAGGGAAAGTGGCCGAGCAGTACTTC
TRBJ2-3,TRBV6-5,once,NA,CASSYGLATSTDTQYF,TGTGCCAGCAGTTACGGGCTAGCCACATCCACAGATACGCAGTATTTT
TRBJ2-3,TRBV9,NA,NA,CASSLTGGAASTDTQYF,TGTGCCAGCAGCCTAACTGGCGGGGCGGCTAGCACAGATACGCAGTATTTT
TRBJ2-5,TRBV11-3,NA,NA,CASSLWQGTVYQETQYF,TGTGCCAGCAGCTTATGGCAGGGGACGGTTTACCAAGAGACCCAGTACTTC
TRBJ1-2,TRBV6-1,NA,TRBD1,CASSARTGGINYGYTF,TGTGCCAGCAGTGCGCGGACAGGGGGGATAAACTATGGCTACACCTTC
TRBJ2-3,TRBV4-1,NA,TRBD2,CASSQGGTSRTDTQYF,TGCGCCAGCAGCCAAGGGGGGACTAGCCGCACAGATACGCAGTATTTT
TRBJ1-5,TRBV4-1,NA,TRBD1,CASSQRTGASWQPQHF,TGCGCCAGCAGCCAAAGGACAGGGGCGTCATGGCAGCCCCAGCATTTT
TRBJ2-5,TRBV7-8,NA,NA,CASSPGRVPGETQYF,TGTGCCAGCAGCCCGGGGAGAGTTCCAGGAGAGACCCAGTACTTC
TRBJ2-7,TRBV5-6,NA,NA,CASSQLDEQYF,TGTGCCAGCAGCCAATTAGATGAGCAGTACTTC
TRBJ1-2,TRBV5-1,NA,TRBD1,CASSSPGQGAGGYGYTF,TGCGCCAGCAGCTCACCGGGACAGGGGGCAGGGGGCTATGGCTACACCTTC
TRBJ1-1,TRBV5-4,NA,TRBD1,CASSSRGRGTEAFF,TGTGCCAGCAGCTCAAGGGGGCGGGGTACTGAAGCTTTCTTT
TRBJ2-2,TRBV7-2,NA,TRBD2,CASSLARGLAGPNTGELFF,TGTGCCAGCAGCTTAGCGAGGGGACTAGCGGGCCCCAACACCGGGGAGCTGTTTTTT
TRBJ1-1,TRBV19,NA,TRBD1,CASSILGQLNTEAFF,TGTGCCAGTAGTATCTTGGGACAGCTGAACACTGAAGCTTTCTTT
TRBJ1-1,TRBV4-2,NA,NA,CASSQERYRSLTLGEAFF,TGTGCCAGCAGCCAAGAAAGGTACAGGAGCCTAACTTTAGGTGAAGCTTTCTTT
TRBJ1-2,TRBV9,NA,NA,CASSVDRFYGYTF,TGTGCCAGCAGCGTCGACAGGTTCTATGGCTACACCTTC
TRBJ2-2,TRBV4-2,NA,NA,CASSAITRAGELFF,TGTGCCAGCAGCGCAATAACTCGGGCCGGGGAGCTGTTTTTT
TRBJ2-1,TRBV18,once,NA,CASSPAGSSGEQFF,TGTGCCAGCTCACCGGCCGGGTCCTCCGGGGAGCAGTTCTTC
TRBJ1-5,TRBV19,NA,NA,CASSSYSGVVDQPQHF,TGTGCCAGTAGTTCCTACTCAGGGGTCGTTGATCAGCCCCAGCATTTT
TRBJ2-2,TRBV15,NA,NA,CATSRDPPRRGTGELFF,TGTGCCACCAGCAGAGATCCCCCGCGTAGAGGGACCGGGGAGCTGTTTTTT
TRBJ2-2,TRBV11-2,NA,NA,CASSLRGAGTGELFF,TGTGCCAGCAGCCTCCGAGGTGCGGGGACCGGGGAGCTGTTTTTT
TRBJ2-5,TRBV5-1,NA,TRBD1,CASSLDRGETQYF,TGCGCCAGCAGCTTGGACAGGGGTGAGACCCAGTACTTC
TRBJ1-3,TRBV7-2,NA,TRBD1,CASAVQGAIGNTIYF,TGTGCCAGCGCAGTACAGGGGGCGATCGGAAACACCATATATTTT
TRBJ1-1,TRBV28,NA,TRBD1,CASSLSVQGAGTEAFF,TGTGCCAGCAGTTTATCTGTTCAGGGGGCAGGGACTGAAGCTTTCTTT
TRBJ2-3,TRBV14,NA,NA,CASSQRAPSTDTQYF,TGTGCCAGCAGCCAGAGAGCGCCTAGCACAGATACGCAGTATTTT
TRBJ2-3,TRBV5-8,NA,TRBD2,CASSLGLAGGSTDTQYF,TGTGCCAGCAGCCTGGGACTAGCGGGGGGCAGCACAGATACGCAGTATTTT
TRBJ2-5,TRBV5-4,NA,NA,CASRILGAGETQYF,TGTGCCAGCAGAATCCTTGGGGCGGGGGAGACCCAGTACTTC